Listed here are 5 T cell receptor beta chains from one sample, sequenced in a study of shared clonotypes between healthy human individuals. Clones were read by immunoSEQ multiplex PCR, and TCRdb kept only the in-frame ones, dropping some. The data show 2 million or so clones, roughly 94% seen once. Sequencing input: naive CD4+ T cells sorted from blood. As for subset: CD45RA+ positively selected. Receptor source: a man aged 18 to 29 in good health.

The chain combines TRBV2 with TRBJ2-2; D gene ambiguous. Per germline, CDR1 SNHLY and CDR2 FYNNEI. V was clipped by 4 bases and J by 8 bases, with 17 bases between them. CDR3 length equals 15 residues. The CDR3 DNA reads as TGTGCCAGCAGTGTTGCCGGGCCTACCGGGGGGGAGCTGTTTTTT. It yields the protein CASSVAGPTGGELFF. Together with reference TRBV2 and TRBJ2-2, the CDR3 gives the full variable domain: EPEVTQTPSHQVTQMGQEVILRCVPISNHLYFYWYRQILGQKVEFLVSFYNNEISEKSEIFDDQFSVERPDGSNFTLKIRSTKLEDSAMYFCASSVAGPTGGELFFGEGSRLTVL.

The DNA of the CDR3 is TGTGCCAGCAGCTTGTACACCACCGGGGAGCTGTTTTTT. Translated, it gives CASSLYTTGELFF. The chain carries TRBV5-4 and TRBJ2-2; D gene uncertain. Germline V lookup: CDR1 SGHNT, CDR2 YYREEE (reference sequence). V shed 1 base and J shed 4 bases, with 5 bases lying between them. This CDR3 is 13 amino acids long.

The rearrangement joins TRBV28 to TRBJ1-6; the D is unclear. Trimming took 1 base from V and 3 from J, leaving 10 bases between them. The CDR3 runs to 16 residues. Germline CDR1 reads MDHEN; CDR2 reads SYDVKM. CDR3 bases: TGTGCCAGCAGTTTATTGGGGTCGTACTATAATTCACCCCTCCACTTT. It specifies CASSLLGSYYNSPLHF.

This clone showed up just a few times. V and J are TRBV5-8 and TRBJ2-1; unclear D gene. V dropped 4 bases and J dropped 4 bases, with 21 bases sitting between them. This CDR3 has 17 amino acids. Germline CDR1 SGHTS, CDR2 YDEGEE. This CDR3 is CASSLDRYRTNYNEQFF. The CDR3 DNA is TGTGCCAGCAGCCTGGATAGATATAGGACCAATTACAATGAGCAGTTCTTC.

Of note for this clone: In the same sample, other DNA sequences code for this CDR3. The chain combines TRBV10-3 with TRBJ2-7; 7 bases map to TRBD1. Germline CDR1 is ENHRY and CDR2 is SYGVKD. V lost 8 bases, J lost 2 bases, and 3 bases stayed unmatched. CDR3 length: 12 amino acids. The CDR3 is CAIGQDTYEQYF. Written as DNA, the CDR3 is TGTGCCATCGGACAGGACACCTACGAGCAGTACTTC.